Shown below are 4 T cell receptor beta chains from a single sample sequenced in a study of regulatory T cells in long-lasting Graves disease. Specified time point: newly diagnosed GD, antithyroid drugs for less than 3 months. Making the TCR library involved RNA that had been extracted from PBMCs. Arm-PCR of CDR3 regions and iRepertoire HTBI primers were the basis on which TCR beta libraries were built. TCRdb called the multiplex PCR reads again in MiXCR, with one record for every CDR3 protein. The table lists about 520,000 distinct CDR3 sequences, 12% of them singletons, with about 8.3% in the top ten. The sample also formed part of further work on T cells in Graves' hyperthyroidism and ophthalmopathy.

This specimen consisted of peripheral blood mononuclear cells (PBMCs), obtained at new diagnosis, from a patient treated with antithyroid drugs. The receptors were gathered from a woman in her thirties with Graves disease.

This clonotype was detected ten times or more. The rearrangement links TRBV12-3 or TRBV12-4 to TRBJ1-2; D is uncertain. Trimming cost V 3 bases and J 6 bases, with 20 bases left between them. This CDR3 comprises 16 residues. CDR3 sequence reads: CASSFGSLVPENGYTF. As DNA, the CDR3 is TGTGCCAGCAGTTTTGGCAGCTTAGTGCCGGAAAATGGCTACACCTTC.

The V call is TRBV5-1, the J call TRBJ2-4; D uncertain. V was shortened by 0 bases and J by 4 bases, with 8 bases between the two germline ends. The CDR3 has 14 amino acids. Looked up from germline, CDR1 is SGHRS and CDR2 is YFSETQ. The DNA of the CDR3 is TGCGCCAGCAGCTTGGGCGGAATTAAAAACATTCAGTACTTC. Its translation: CASSLGGIKNIQYF.

This clonotype was picked up many times. The chain links TRBV6-1 to TRBJ2-5; TRBD2 matches at 7 bases. The CDR3 has 14 amino acids. The germline CDR1 and CDR2 sequences are MNHNS and SASEGT. With 6 bases clipped from V and 5 bases from J, the junction kept 9 bases outside the gene matches. The CDR3 region has the DNA TGTGCCAGCAGGACACGACTAGCTAGGGAGACCCAGTACTTC. Translating it yields CASRTRLARETQYF.

This clonotype was counted ten times or more. The chain uses TRBV7-3 and TRBJ2-3, with TRBD2 as a possible D gene (5 bases). Trimming shortened V by 1 base and J by 0 bases, and 5 bases separated the two germline ends. Germline V CDR1 and CDR2: SGHTA, FQGTGA. The CDR3 covers 14 residues. CDR3 loop: CASSLSGSTDTQYF. CDR3 nucleotide sequence: TGTGCCAGCAGCTTAAGCGGGAGCACAGATACGCAGTATTTT.